A selection of T cell receptor beta chains follows, all from one sample in a study of CD8 T cells in ankylosing spondylitis. TCRdb re-analysed the 5' RACE reads in MiXCR, keeping a single row per CDR3 protein. The table shows hundreds of thousands of distinct CDR3 sequences, with roughly 12% occurring only once. Sequencing input: blood, either unsorted or a sorted T cell fraction (not recorded which). These receptors all stem from a male donor with ankylosing spondylitis. Each CDR3 is given with its conserved first and last residue. Each record gives: J gene, D gene, clone size, V gene, CDR3 protein, CDR3 DNA. The D gene is left open where the match is weak. Only part of the rows carry a size: once, few, many, or a class if the clone is expanded.

>TRBJ2-5|TRBD1|-|TRBV28
CASSRGRGYQETQYF
TGTGCCAGCAGTCGAGGCAGGGGGTACCAAGAGACCCAGTACTTC
>TRBJ2-3|-|many|TRBV20-1
CSHLGADTQYF
TGCAGTCACTTGGGGGCGGATACGCAGTATTTT
>TRBJ2-7|-|many|TRBV6-2/TRBV6-3
CASSYSKTRGFSYEQYF
TGTGCCAGCAGTTACTCGAAAACCAGGGGCTTCTCCTACGAGCAGTACTTC
>TRBJ2-7|-|-|TRBV20-1
CSASGQVGNEQYF
TGCAGTGCTAGCGGGCAGGTCGGTAACGAGCAGTACTTC
>TRBJ2-3|-|many|TRBV20-1
CSARKPRYTDTQYF
TGCAGTGCTAGAAAACCGCGGTACACAGATACGCAGTATTTT
>TRBJ2-6|TRBD1|few|TRBV5-1
CASSGTGSSGANVLTF
TGCGCCAGCAGCGGGACAGGGTCCTCTGGGGCCAACGTCCTGACTTTC
>TRBJ2-1|TRBD2|-|TRBV20-1
CSASTGRGGPGEQFF
TGCAGTGCTAGTACGGGGAGGGGCGGCCCCGGGGAGCAGTTCTTC
>TRBJ2-1|-|few|TRBV29-1
CSVDRDKGNEQFF
TGCAGCGTTGACAGGGACAAGGGCAATGAGCAGTTCTTC
>TRBJ2-2|TRBD1|few|TRBV6-5
CASSLEGQAGELFF
TGTGCCAGCAGTTTGGAGGGACAGGCCGGGGAGCTGTTTTTT
>TRBJ2-2|TRBD1|many|TRBV7-9
CASSFPGQGATGELFF
TGTGCCAGCAGCTTCCCGGGACAGGGGGCCACCGGGGAGCTGTTTTTT
>TRBJ2-1|TRBD1|few|TRBV20-1
CSGGRGRSNEQFF
TGCAGTGGAGGCAGGGGGCGTAGTAATGAGCAGTTCTTC
>TRBJ2-7|TRBD1|-|TRBV15
CATSFGTGGDEQYF
TGTGCCACCAGCTTCGGGACAGGGGGCGACGAGCAGTACTTC
>TRBJ2-3|TRBD2|-|TRBV5-1
CARSLAGTSGTDTQYF
TGCGCCCGCAGCTTGGCCGGGACTAGCGGGACAGATACTCAGTATTTT
>TRBJ2-1|-|-|TRBV5-1
CASSLGAGREQFF
TGCGCCAGCAGCTTGGGGGCAGGAAGAGAGCAGTTCTTC
>TRBJ1-2|TRBD1|-|TRBV20-1
CSARTGGSGYTF
TGCAGTGCTAGGACAGGGGGCTCTGGCTACACCTTC
>TRBJ2-3|TRBD1|-|TRBV12-3/TRBV12-4
CASSQSGTGAQYF
TGTGCCAGCAGTCAGTCGGGGACAGGCGCACAGTATTTT
>TRBJ2-7|TRBD2|-|TRBV7-9
CASSREGHASYEQYF
TGTGCCAGCAGCCGGGAGGGGCATGCTTCCTACGAGCAGTACTTC
>TRBJ1-5|-|few|TRBV7-2
CASTSSGAGQPQHF
TGTGCCAGCACATCTTCGGGGGCCGGCCAGCCCCAGCATTTT
>TRBJ1-2|-|many|TRBV12-3/TRBV12-4
CASTVGAANYGYTF
TGTGCCAGCACCGTGGGAGCAGCTAACTATGGCTACACCTTC
>TRBJ2-7|-|-|TRBV7-2
CASSFDGQLYEQYF
TGTGCCAGCAGCTTCGACGGACAGCTCTACGAGCAGTACTTC
>TRBJ1-3|-|-|TRBV9
CASSVDGMTIYF
TGTGCCAGCAGCGTAGACGGGATGACCATATATTTT
>TRBJ2-7|-|-|TRBV20-1
CSGEENSYEQYF
TGCAGTGGAGAGGAGAACTCCTACGAGCAGTACTTC
>TRBJ2-7|TRBD1|few|TRBV28
CASNSRWDRHFPTYEQYF
TGTGCCAGCAACTCTAGGTGGGACAGGCACTTTCCTACCTACGAGCAGTACTTC